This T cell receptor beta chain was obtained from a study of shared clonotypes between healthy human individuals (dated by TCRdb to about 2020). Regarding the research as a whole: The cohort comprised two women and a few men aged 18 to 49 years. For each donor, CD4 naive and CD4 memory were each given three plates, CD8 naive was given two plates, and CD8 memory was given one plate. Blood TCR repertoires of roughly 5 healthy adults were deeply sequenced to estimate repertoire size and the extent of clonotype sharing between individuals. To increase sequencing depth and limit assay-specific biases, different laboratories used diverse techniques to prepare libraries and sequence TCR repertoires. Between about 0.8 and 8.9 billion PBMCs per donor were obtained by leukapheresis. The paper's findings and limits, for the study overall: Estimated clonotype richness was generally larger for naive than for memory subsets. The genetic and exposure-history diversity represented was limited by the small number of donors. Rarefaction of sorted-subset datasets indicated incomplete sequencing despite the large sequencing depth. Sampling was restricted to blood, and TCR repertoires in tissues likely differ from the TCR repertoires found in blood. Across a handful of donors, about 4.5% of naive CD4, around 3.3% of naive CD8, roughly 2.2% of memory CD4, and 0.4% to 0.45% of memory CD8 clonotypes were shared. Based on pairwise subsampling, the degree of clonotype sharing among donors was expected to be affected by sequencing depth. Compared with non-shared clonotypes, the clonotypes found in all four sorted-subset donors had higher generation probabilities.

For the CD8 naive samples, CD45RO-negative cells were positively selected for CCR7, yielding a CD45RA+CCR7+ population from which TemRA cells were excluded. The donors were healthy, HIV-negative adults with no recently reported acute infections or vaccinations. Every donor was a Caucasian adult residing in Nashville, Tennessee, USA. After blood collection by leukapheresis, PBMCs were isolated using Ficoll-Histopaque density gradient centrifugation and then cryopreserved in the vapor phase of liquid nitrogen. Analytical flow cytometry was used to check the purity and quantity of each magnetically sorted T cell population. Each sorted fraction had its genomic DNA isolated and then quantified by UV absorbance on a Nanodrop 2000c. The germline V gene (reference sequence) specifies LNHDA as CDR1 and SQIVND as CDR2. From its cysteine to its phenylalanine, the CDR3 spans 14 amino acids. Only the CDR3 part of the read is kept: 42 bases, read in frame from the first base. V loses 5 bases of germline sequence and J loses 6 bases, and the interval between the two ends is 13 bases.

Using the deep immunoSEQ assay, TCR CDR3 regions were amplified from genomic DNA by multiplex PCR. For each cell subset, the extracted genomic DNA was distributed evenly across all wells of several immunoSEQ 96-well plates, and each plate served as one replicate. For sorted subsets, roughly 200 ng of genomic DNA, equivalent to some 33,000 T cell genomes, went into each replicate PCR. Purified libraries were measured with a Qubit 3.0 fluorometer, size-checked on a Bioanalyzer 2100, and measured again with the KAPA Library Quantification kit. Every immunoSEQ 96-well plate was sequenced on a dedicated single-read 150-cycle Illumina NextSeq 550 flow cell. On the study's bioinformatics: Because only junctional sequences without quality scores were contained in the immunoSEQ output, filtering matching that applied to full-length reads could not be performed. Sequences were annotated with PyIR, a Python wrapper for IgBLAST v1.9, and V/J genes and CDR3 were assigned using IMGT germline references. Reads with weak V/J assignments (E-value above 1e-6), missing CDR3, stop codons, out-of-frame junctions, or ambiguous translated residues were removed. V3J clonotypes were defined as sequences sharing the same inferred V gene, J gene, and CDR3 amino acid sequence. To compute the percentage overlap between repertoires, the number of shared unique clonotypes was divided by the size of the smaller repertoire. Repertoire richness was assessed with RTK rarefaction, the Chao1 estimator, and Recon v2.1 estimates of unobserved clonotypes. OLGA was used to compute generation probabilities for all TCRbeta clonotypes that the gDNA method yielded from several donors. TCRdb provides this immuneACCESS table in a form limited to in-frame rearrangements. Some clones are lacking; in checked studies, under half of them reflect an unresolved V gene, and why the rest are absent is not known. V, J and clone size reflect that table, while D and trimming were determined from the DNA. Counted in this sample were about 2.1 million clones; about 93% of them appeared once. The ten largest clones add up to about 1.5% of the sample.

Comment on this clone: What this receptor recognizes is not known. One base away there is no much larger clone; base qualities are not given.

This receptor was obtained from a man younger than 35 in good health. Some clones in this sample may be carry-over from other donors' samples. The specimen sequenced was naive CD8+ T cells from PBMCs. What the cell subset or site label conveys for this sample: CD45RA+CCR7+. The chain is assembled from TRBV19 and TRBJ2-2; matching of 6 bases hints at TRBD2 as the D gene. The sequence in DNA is TGTGCCAGTAGTGTTACCGGGACTCCCGGGGAGCTGTTTTTT. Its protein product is CASSVTGTPGELFF.